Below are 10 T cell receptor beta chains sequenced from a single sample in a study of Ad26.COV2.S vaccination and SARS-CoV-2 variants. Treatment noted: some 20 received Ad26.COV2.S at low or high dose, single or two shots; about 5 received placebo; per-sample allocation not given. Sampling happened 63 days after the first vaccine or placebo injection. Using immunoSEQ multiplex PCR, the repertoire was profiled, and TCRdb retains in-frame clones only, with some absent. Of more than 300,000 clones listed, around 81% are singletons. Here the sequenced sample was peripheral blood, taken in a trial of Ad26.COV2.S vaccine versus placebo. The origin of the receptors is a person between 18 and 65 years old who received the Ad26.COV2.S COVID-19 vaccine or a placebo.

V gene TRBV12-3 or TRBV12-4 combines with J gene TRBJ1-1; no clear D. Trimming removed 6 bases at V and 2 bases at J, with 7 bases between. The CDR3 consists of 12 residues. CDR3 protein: CASSLKNTEAFF. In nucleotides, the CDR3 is TGTGCCAGCAGCCTGAAAAACACTGAAGCTTTCTTT.

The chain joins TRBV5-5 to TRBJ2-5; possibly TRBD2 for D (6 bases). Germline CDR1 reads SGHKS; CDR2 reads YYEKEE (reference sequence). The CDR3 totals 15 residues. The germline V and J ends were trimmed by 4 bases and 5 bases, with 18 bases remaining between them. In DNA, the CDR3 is TGTGCCAGCAGCCAATCTTGGGGGGTTGGGGAGACCCAGTACTTC. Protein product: CASSQSWGVGETQYF.

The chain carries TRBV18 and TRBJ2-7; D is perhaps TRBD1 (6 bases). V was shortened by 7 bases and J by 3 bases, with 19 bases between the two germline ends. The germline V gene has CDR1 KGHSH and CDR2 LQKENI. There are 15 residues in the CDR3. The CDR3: CASYLRQATYYEQYF. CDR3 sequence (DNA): TGTGCCAGCTACCTAAGACAGGCTACCTACTACGAGCAGTACTTC.

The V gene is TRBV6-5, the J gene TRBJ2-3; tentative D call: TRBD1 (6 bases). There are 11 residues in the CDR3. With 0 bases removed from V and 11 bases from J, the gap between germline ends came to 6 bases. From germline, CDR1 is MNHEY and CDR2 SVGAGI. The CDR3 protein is CASSYSGGQYF. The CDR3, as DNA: TGTGCCAGCAGTTACTCAGGGGGGCAGTATTTT.

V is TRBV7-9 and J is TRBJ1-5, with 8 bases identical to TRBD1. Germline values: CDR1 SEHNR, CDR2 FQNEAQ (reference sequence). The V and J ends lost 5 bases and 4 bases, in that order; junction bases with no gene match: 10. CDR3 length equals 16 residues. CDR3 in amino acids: CASSLQGVTGNQPQHF. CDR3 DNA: TGTGCCAGCAGCCTACAGGGGGTCACCGGGAATCAGCCCCAGCATTTT.

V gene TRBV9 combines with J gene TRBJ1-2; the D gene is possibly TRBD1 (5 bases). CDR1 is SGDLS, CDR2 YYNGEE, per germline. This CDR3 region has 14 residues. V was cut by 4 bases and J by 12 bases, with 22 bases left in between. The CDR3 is CASSPQAREGRDTF. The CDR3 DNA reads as TGTGCCAGCAGCCCCCAGGCAAGGGAGGGGAGGGACACCTTC.

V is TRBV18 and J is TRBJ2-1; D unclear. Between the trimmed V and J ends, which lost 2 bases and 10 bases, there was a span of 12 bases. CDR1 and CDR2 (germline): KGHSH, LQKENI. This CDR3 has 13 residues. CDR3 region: CASSPYSDGEQFF. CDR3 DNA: TGTGCCAGCTCACCATATTCGGACGGAGAGCAGTTCTTC.

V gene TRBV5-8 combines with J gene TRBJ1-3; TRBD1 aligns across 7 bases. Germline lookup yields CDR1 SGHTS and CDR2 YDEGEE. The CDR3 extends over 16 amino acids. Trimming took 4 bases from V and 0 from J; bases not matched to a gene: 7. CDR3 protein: CASSGWDSSSGNTIYF. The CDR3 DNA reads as TGTGCCAGCAGCGGGTGGGACAGCTCCTCTGGAAACACCATATATTTT.

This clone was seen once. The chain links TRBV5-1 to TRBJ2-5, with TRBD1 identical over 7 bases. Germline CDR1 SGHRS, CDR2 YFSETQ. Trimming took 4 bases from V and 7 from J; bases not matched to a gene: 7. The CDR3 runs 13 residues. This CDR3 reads CASSPEGAGTQYF. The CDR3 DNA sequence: TGCGCCAGCAGCCCAGAGGGGGCAGGGACCCAGTACTTC. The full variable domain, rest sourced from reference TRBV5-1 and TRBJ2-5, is KAGVTQTPRYLIKTRGQQVTLSCSPISGHRSVSWYQQTPGQGLQFLFEYFSETQRNKGNFPGRFSGRQFSNSRSEMNVSTLELGDSALYLCASSPEGAGTQYFGPGTRLLVL.

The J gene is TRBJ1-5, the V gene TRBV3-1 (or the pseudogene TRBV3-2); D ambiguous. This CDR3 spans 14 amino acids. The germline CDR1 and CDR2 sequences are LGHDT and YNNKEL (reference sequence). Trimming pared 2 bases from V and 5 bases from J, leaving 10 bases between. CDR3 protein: CASSQKGFYQPQHF. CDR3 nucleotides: TGTGCCAGCAGCCAAAAGGGTTTCTATCAGCCCCAGCATTTT.